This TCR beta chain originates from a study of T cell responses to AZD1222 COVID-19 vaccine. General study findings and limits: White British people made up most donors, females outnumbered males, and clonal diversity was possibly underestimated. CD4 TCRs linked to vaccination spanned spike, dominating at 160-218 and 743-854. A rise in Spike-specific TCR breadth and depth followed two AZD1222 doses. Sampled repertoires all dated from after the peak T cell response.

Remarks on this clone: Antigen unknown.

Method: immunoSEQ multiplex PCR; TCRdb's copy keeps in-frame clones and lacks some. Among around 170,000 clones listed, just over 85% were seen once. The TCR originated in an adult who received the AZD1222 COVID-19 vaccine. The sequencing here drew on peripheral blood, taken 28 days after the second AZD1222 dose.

CDR3 nucleotide sequence: TGTGCCAGCTCCCCCGGCTCCTATAATTCACCCCTCCACTTT. Residues: CASSPGSYNSPLHF. This rearrangement joins TRBV6-5 to TRBJ1-6; no clear D. CDR1 and CDR2 (germline): MNHEY, SVGAGI. The length of the CDR3 is 14 residues. Trimming pared 8 bases from V and 0 bases from J, leaving 8 bases between.